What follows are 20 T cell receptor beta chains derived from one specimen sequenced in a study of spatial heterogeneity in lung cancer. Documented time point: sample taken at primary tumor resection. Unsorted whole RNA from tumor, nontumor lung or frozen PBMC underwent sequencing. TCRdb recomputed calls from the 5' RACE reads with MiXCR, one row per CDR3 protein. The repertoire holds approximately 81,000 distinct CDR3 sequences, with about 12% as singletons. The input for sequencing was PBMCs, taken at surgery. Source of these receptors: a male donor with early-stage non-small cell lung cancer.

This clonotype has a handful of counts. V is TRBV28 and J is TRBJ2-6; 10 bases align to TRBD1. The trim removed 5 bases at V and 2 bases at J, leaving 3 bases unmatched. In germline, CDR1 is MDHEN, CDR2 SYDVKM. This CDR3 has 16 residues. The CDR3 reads CASSPGQGAGANVLTF. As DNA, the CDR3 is TGTGCCAGCAGTCCTGGACAGGGGGCTGGGGCCAACGTCCTGACTTTC.

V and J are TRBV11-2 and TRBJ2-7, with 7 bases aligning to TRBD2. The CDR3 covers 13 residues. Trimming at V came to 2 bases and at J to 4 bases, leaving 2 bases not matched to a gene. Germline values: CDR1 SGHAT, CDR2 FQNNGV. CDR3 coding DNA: TGTGCCAGCAGCTTACGAGCGGGGTACGAGCAGTACTTC. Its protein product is CASSLRAGYEQYF.

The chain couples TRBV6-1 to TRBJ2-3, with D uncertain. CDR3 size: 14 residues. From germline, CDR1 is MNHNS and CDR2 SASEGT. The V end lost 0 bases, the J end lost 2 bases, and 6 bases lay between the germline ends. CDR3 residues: CASSEAVVTDTQYF. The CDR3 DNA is TGTGCCAGCAGTGAAGCTGTGGTCACAGATACGCAGTATTTT.

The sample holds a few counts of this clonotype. The CDR3 DNA reads as TGCAGTGCTAGTTCCCGGACCGTAGGGGTCACTGAAGCTTTCTTT. Translating gives CSASSRTVGVTEAFF. V and J are TRBV20-1 and TRBJ1-1; perhaps TRBD1 as D (5 bases). This CDR3 spans 15 amino acids. Trimming stripped 3 bases from V and 4 bases from J, with 18 bases between. Germline V gene data show CDR1 as DFQATT and CDR2 as SNEGSKA (reference sequence).

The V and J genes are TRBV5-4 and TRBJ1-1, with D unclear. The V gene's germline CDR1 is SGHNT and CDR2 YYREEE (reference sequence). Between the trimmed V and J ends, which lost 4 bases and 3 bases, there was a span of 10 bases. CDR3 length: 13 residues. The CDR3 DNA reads TGTGCCAGCAGCGTCACCACGGACACTGAAGCTTTCTTT. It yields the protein CASSVTTDTEAFF. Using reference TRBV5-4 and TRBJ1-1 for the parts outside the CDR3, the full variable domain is ETGVTQSPTHLIKTRGQQVTLRCSSQSGHNTVSWYQQALGQGPQFIFQYYREEENGRGNFPPRFSGLQFPNYSSELNVNALELDDSALYLCASSVTTDTEAFFGQGTRLTVV.

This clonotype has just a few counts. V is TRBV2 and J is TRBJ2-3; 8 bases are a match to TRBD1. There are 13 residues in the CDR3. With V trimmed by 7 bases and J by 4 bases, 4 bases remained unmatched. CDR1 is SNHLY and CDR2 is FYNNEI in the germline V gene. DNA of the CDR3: TGTGCCAGCATGGACAGGGCGGCAGATACGCAGTATTTT. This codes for CASMDRAADTQYF.

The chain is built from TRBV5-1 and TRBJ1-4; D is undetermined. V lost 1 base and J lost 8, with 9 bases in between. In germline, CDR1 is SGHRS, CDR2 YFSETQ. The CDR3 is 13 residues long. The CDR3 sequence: CASSLSGAEKLFF. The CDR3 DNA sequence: TGCGCCAGCAGCTTGTCGGGTGCAGAAAAACTGTTTTTT.

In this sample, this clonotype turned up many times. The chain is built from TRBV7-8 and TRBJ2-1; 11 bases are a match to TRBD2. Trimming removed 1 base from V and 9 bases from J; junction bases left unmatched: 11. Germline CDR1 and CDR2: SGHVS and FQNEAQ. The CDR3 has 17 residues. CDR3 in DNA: TGTGCCAGCAGCTTAGAGTTAACTAGCGGGAGAACGGGTGAGCAGTTCTTC. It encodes CASSLELTSGRTGEQFF.

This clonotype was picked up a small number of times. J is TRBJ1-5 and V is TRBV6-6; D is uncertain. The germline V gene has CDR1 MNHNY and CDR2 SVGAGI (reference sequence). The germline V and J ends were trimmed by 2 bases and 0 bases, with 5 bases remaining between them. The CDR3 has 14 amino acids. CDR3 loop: CASSYEGSNQPQHF. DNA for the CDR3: TGTGCCAGCAGTTACGAGGGTAGCAATCAGCCCCAGCATTTT.

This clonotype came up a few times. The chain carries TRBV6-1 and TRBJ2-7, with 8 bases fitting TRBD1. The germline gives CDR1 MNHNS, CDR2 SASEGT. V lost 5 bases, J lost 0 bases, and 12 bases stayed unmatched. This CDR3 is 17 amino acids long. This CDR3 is CASSSLTGTGYSYEQYF. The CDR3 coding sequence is TGTGCCAGCAGTTCACTAACCGGGACAGGTTACTCCTACGAGCAGTACTTC.

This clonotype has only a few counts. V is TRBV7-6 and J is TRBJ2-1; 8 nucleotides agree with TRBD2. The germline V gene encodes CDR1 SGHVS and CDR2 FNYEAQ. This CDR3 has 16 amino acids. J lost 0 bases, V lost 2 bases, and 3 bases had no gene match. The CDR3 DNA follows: TGTGCCAGCAGCTTAACAGCGGGGGTCTCCTACAATGAGCAGTTCTTC. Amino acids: CASSLTAGVSYNEQFF.

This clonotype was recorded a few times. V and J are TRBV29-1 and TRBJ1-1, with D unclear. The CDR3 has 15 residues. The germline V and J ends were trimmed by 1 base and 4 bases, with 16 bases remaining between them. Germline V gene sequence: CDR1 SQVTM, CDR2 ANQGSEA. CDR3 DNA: TGCAGCGTTGAAGCTAGGAGGACCGCAAGCACTGAAGCTTTCTTT. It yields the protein CSVEARRTASTEAFF.

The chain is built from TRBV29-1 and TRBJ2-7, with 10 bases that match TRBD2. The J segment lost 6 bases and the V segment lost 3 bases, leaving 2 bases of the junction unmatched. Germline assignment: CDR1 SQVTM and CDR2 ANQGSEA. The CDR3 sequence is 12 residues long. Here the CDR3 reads CSVERLAGEQYF. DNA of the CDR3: TGCAGCGTTGAGAGACTAGCGGGCGAGCAGTACTTC.

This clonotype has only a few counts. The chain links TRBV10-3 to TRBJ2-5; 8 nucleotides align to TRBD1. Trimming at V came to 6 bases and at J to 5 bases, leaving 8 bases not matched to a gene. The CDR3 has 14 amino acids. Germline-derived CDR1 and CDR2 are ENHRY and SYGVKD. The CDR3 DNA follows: TGTGCCATCAGGGACGAGACAGGGGACGAGACCCAGTACTTC. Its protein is CAIRDETGDETQYF.

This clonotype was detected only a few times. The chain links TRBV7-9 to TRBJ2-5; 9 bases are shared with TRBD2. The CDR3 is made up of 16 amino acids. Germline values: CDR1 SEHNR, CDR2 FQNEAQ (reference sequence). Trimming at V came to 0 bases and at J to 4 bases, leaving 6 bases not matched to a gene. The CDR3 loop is CASSLALAGPVETQYF. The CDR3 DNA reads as TGTGCCAGCAGCTTAGCACTAGCGGGCCCCGTAGAGACCCAGTACTTC.

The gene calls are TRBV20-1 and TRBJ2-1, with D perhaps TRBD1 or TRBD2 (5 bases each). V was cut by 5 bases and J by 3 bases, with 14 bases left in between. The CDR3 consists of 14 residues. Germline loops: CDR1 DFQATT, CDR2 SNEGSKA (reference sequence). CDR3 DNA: TGCAGTGCTCCCACCGGGACCCACTACAATGAGCAGTTCTTC. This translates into CSAPTGTHYNEQFF.

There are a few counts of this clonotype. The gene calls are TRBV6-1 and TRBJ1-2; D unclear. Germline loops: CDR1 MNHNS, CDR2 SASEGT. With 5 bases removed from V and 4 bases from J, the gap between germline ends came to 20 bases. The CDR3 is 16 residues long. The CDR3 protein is CASSPLLETPGYGYTF. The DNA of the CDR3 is TGTGCCAGCAGTCCCCTACTTGAGACTCCAGGCTATGGCTACACCTTC.

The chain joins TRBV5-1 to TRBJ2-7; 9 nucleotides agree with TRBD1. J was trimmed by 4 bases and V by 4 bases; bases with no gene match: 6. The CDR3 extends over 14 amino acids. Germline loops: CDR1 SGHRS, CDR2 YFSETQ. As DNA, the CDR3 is TGCGCCAGCAGCCTGGACAGGGGCCGTTACGAGCAGTACTTC. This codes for CASSLDRGRYEQYF. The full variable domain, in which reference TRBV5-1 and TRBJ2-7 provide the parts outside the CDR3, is KAGVTQTPRYLIKTRGQQVTLSCSPISGHRSVSWYQQTPGQGLQFLFEYFSETQRNKGNFPGRFSGRQFSNSRSEMNVSTLELGDSALYLCASSLDRGRYEQYFGPGTRLTVT.

The CDR3, as DNA: TGTGCCTGGTCCCTGGGCCTCGGTAATGAGCAGTTCTTC. It encodes CAWSLGLGNEQFF. The chain recombines TRBV30 with TRBJ2-1; D unresolved. There are 13 residues in the CDR3. The germline V gene encodes CDR1 GTSNPN and CDR2 SVGIG (reference sequence). Trimming took off 5 bases at V and 7 bases at J, with 15 bases between the two ends.

The CDR3 bases are TGTGCCAGCCAGAGAGAGGGATGGGGCACTGAAGCTTTCTTT. Protein: CASQREGWGTEAFF. V is TRBV19 and J is TRBJ1-1; D is unresolved. Germline values: CDR1 LNHDA, CDR2 SQIVND (reference sequence). V was shortened by 9 bases and J by 4 bases, with 18 bases between the two germline ends. The CDR3 has 14 amino acids.